The 14 T cell receptor beta chains below all came from one sample that was sequenced in a study of PD-L1 blockade in urothelial cancer. The assay was immunoSEQ multiplex PCR, and TCRdb's table has in-frame clones only and misses some. The repertoire consists of 84,000 or so clones, with 85% to 90% occurring once and the leading ten covering approximately 15%. Time point defined: pretreatment peripheral blood. The starting material was PBMCs, obtained around atezolizumab (anti-PD-L1) treatment. These receptors all come from a man between 60 and 70 years old with urothelial cancer.

The V gene is TRBV5-6, the J gene TRBJ1-4, with unresolved D. CDR1 is SGHDT, CDR2 YYEEEE, per germline. V was pared by 0 bases and J by 4 bases, with 10 bases between. The CDR3 has 15 residues. CDR3 sequence reads: CASSLGLTFNEKLFF. For the CDR3, the DNA is TGTGCCAGCAGCTTGGGACTGACTTTTAATGAAAAACTGTTTTTT. Variable domain in full (rest from reference TRBV5-6 and TRBJ1-4): DAGVTQSPTHLIKTRGQQVTLRCSPKSGHDTVSWYQQALGQGPQFIFQYYEEEERQRGNFPDRFSGHQFPNYSSELNVNALLLGDSALYLCASSLGLTFNEKLFFGSGTQLSVL.

The chain joins TRBV18 to TRBJ1-4, with TRBD1 matching 7 bases. The germline V gene encodes CDR1 KGHSH and CDR2 LQKENI. V trimming: 3 bases; J trimming: 8 bases; junction bases outside the gene matches: 6. The CDR3 is made up of 14 amino acids. Here the CDR3 DNA reads TGTGCCAGCTCACCCGAGGGGGCTGGAGAAAAACTGTTTTTT. Residues: CASSPEGAGEKLFF.

The CDR3 region is CASSFRLAGGLDTGELFF. CDR3 nucleotide sequence: TGTGCCAGCAGCTTTCGACTAGCGGGAGGGCTGGACACCGGGGAGCTGTTTTTT. The gene calls are TRBV7-9 and TRBJ2-2; 14 nucleotides agree with TRBD2. The J segment lost 3 bases and the V segment lost 3 bases, leaving 6 bases of the junction unmatched. The CDR3 length is 18 residues. CDR1 is SEHNR, CDR2 FQNEAQ, per germline (reference sequence).

V and J are TRBV27 and TRBJ1-1, with D perhaps TRBD1 (6 bases). V gave up 3 bases and J gave up 1 base, with 9 bases separating them. Germline CDR1 is MNHEY and CDR2 is SMNVEV (reference sequence). This CDR3 region has 14 residues. In nucleotides, the CDR3 is TGTGCCAGCAGTTTTACAGGGACGAACACTGAAGCTTTCTTT. It encodes CASSFTGTNTEAFF.

The chain recombines TRBV27 with TRBJ1-1; 10 positions agree with TRBD1. Trimming removed 9 bases from V and 3 bases from J; junction bases left unmatched: 4. CDR1 MNHEY and CDR2 SMNVEV come from the germline V gene (reference sequence). The CDR3 spans 13 residues. CDR3 region: CARRGQGDTEAFF. The CDR3 nucleotides are TGTGCCAGACGAGGACAGGGGGACACTGAAGCTTTCTTT.

The chain employs TRBV14 and TRBJ2-1, with TRBD1 identical over 8 bases. V lost 1 base to trimming and J lost 7 bases; unmatched junction nucleotides: 9. The CDR3 spans 16 residues. In germline, CDR1 is SGHDN, CDR2 FVKESK. For the CDR3, the DNA is TGTGCCAGCAGCCAAGCGGCGAGGACAGGGCGGAATGAGCAGTTCTTC. It translates to CASSQAARTGRNEQFF.

J is TRBJ1-2 and V is TRBV18, with TRBD1 matching over 9 bases. This CDR3 is built from 15 residues. Germline trimming cut 3 bases from V and 8 bases from J; bases unmatched to any gene: 10. Germline CDR1 reads KGHSH; CDR2 reads LQKENI. The CDR3 is CASSPQVTGGRGYTF. CDR3 in DNA: TGTGCCAGCTCACCTCAAGTAACAGGGGGCCGCGGCTACACCTTC.

The chain combines TRBV19 with TRBJ2-3; 8 bases are a match to TRBD1. Trimming removed 5 bases from V and 4 bases from J; junction bases left unmatched: 5. This CDR3 comprises 14 residues. Germline V gene lookup returns CDR1 LNHDA and CDR2 SQIVND (reference sequence). CDR3 DNA sequence: TGTGCCAGTAGTCGACAGGGGAGCTCAGATACGCAGTATTTT. This gives the protein CASSRQGSSDTQYF.

The V and J genes are TRBV7-9 and TRBJ2-2; 7 bases agree with TRBD1. The germline V gene has CDR1 SEHNR and CDR2 FQNEAQ (reference sequence). V was clipped by 5 bases and J by 8 bases; unmatched bases: 8. CDR3 length equals 14 residues. As DNA, the CDR3 is TGTGCCAGCAGCGGGGACAGCCTGAGAGGGGAGCTGTTTTTT. This translates into CASSGDSLRGELFF.

This clone was picked up a small number of times. The chain uses TRBV6-5 and TRBJ2-2; tentative D call: TRBD1 (6 bases). V was shortened by 5 bases and J by 4 bases, with 11 bases between the two germline ends. The CDR3 loop spans 14 amino acids. Germline V CDR1 and CDR2: MNHEY, SVGAGI. The CDR3 is CASSRNRATGELFF. The CDR3 DNA reads TGTGCCAGCAGTCGGAACAGGGCCACCGGGGAGCTGTTTTTT.

The chain is built from TRBV18 and TRBJ1-2, with 8 bases aligning to TRBD1. The V gene's germline CDR1 is KGHSH and CDR2 LQKENI. The CDR3 has 13 amino acids. With V trimmed by 6 bases and J by 7 bases, 7 bases remained unmatched. CDR3 loop: CASSPGTGRGYTF. CDR3 coding DNA: TGTGCCAGCTCGCCAGGGACAGGACGTGGCTACACCTTC.

This clone turned up a few times. This chain connects TRBV27 to TRBJ1-2; 10 positions agree with TRBD1. The CDR3 has 13 amino acids. Germline-derived CDR1 and CDR2 are MNHEY and SMNVEV (reference sequence). V lost 3 bases and J lost 8; bases outside the gene matches: 3. The CDR3 spells CASSLGQGSGYTF. The DNA of the CDR3 is TGTGCCAGCAGTTTGGGACAGGGGAGCGGCTACACCTTC.

The gene calls are TRBV7-6 and TRBJ1-2; 11 bases are shared with TRBD1. The V segment lost 3 bases and the J segment 6 bases; nucleotides outside the gene matches: 6. In germline, CDR1 is SGHVS, CDR2 FNYEAQ. The CDR3 is made up of 15 amino acids. The CDR3 nucleotides are TGTGCCAGCAGCTTGGGACAGGGGGGATGGGATGGCTACACCTTC. It encodes CASSLGQGGWDGYTF.

The V gene is TRBV7-9, the J gene TRBJ2-5; unclear D gene. The ends were cut back, 2 bases at V and 2 bases at J, with 6 bases in the middle. This CDR3 comprises 13 residues. Germline V gene data show CDR1 as SEHNR and CDR2 as FQNEAQ (reference sequence). The CDR3 DNA is TGTGCCAGCAGCTTATTGCGTCAAGAGACCCAGTACTTC. Protein: CASSLLRQETQYF.